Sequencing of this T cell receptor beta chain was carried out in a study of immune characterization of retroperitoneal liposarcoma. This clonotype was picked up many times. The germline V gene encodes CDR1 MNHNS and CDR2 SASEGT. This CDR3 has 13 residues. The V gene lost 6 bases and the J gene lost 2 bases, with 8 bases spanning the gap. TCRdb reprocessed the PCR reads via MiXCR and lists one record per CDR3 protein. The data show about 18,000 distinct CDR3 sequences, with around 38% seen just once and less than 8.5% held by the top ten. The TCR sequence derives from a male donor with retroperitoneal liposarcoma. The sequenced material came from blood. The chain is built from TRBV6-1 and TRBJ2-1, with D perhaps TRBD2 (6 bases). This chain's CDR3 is CASRTGAYNEQFF. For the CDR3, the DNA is TGTGCCAGCAGAACGGGGGCCTACAATGAGCAGTTCTTC.